The source of this T cell receptor (beta chain) is a study of cytomegalovirus exposure and HLA in healthy donors. Whole-study context: An analysis done earlier identified about 100 million unique TCR beta sequences from 150 million to 200 million T cells. Whole-study findings and limits: Productive rates of about 87% or about 30% were seen for most TCR beta V segments in an earlier analysis. The authors listed some 160 TCR beta chains as cytomegalovirus-associated.

Germline values: CDR1 SNHLY, CDR2 FYNNEI. The CDR3 has 14 amino acids. The ends lost 8 bases at V and 3 bases at J; junction bases unmatched: 6. About this clone: Its specificity is not known.

The primer mix had 60 Vbeta and 13 Jbeta primers. Some clones are missing from TCRdb's copy, which holds only in-frame ones; the method was immunoSEQ multiplex PCR. This table has roughly 120,000 clones, approximately 80% appearing once. The clonotype comes from a human donor in good health. This chain uses TRBV2 with TRBJ2-1; 8 bases agree with TRBD1. Sequences were obtained from PBMCs. CDR3 protein: CASLRDRSYNEQFF. The CDR3 DNA sequence: TGTGCCAGCCTCCGGGACAGGAGCTACAATGAGCAGTTCTTC.